This T cell receptor (beta chain) was retrieved from a study of blood T cells in healthy people across ages. This clonotype occurred a few times. Each donor was a healthy Caucasian individual from Russia, aged roughly 6 to 95. CDR3 length: 15 residues. Germline loops: CDR1 DFQATT, CDR2 SNEGSKA (reference sequence). V shed 4 bases, J shed 7 bases, and the junction held 15 bases outside the gene matches. A J-beta primer mix and a sample-barcoded 5' primer were used in a second PCR of about 7 to 12 cycles. Each cDNA molecule received a tag from a template-switch adaptor that had 12 random nucleotides. TCRdb re-called the 5' RACE reads with MiXCR, one entry per CDR3 protein. The sample holds over a million distinct CDR3 sequences, around 43% seen once.

The sequenced sample was blood. The source of this sequence is a woman aged 60-70 years in good health. The gene calls are TRBV20-1 and TRBJ2-7; 8 bases align to TRBD2. Here the CDR3 DNA reads TGCAGTGCTACCTGGGGAGTCGGGACTAGTCAGGAGCAGTACTTC. This gives the protein CSATWGVGTSQEQYF.